The clone carrying this TCR beta chain was counted many times. What it binds is not known. These data are taken from a study of blood T cells in healthy people across ages. General study findings and limits: Because donor CMV status was unknown, expanded clonotype changes were possibly confounded.

The use of a sample-barcoded 5' primer and a J-beta primer mix characterized a second PCR of roughly 6 to 11 cycles. Every individual sample yielded 2.5 million or more paired-end reads (each containing CDR3). Each CDR3 protein is one row after TCRdb ran MiXCR on the 5' RACE reads. The sample has about 1.8 million distinct CDR3 sequences, 49% seen once; the top ten hold more than 2%. The CDR3 consists of 13 residues. Trimming stripped 0 bases from V and 3 bases from J, with 7 bases between. Germline assignment: CDR1 SGDLS and CDR2 YYNGEE. The chain employs TRBV9 and TRBJ2-7; tentative D call: TRBD1 (5 bases). The TCR was taken from a woman in her thirties or forties in good health. The specimen sequenced was blood. CDR3: CASSVGQSYEQYF. The CDR3 DNA follows: TGTGCCAGCAGCGTAGGACAGAGCTACGAGCAGTACTTC.